This T cell receptor (beta chain) was captured by sequencing in a study of vaccination effects on CD4 cells after COVID-19. Trimming removed 2 bases from V and 4 bases from J, with 14 bases in between. The V gene's germline CDR1 is MGHDK and CDR2 SYGVNS. The CDR3 length is 15 residues. A remark on this clone: What it binds is unknown.

Expansion of antigen-specific CD4+ T cells with viral peptide pools was carried out by the ViraFEST assay before sequencing. The culture ran for under eleven days, and then CD4+ T cells were isolated. Nucleocapsid antibodies were negative in the vaccine recipients, who had never had SARS-CoV-2 infection. The culture medium for a few million PBMC per well included about 10 IU/ml IL-2 and around 10 ug/ml peptides. Half the medium was replaced with IL-2 medium on days 3 and 7. Some clones are missing from TCRdb's copy, which holds only in-frame ones; the method was immunoSEQ multiplex PCR. This table has about 22,000 clones, about 75% appearing once.

The chain is built from TRBV25-1 and TRBJ1-1; D is unclear. The source is a human donor who received a COVID-19 vaccine. The input for sequencing was CD4+ T cells from PBMCs cultured with HCoV-NL63 spike peptides, taken before COVID-19 vaccination. CDR3 region: CASSEGTGGFTEAFF. CDR3 DNA sequence: TGTGCCAGCAGTGAAGGCACGGGTGGTTTCACTGAAGCTTTCTTT. Complete variable domain (other parts from reference TRBV25-1 and TRBJ1-1): EADIYQTPRYLVIGTGKKITLECSQTMGHDKMYWYQQDPGMELHLIHYSYGVNSTEKGDLSSESTVSRIRTEHFPLTLESARPSHTSQYLCASSEGTGGFTEAFFGQGTRLTVV.